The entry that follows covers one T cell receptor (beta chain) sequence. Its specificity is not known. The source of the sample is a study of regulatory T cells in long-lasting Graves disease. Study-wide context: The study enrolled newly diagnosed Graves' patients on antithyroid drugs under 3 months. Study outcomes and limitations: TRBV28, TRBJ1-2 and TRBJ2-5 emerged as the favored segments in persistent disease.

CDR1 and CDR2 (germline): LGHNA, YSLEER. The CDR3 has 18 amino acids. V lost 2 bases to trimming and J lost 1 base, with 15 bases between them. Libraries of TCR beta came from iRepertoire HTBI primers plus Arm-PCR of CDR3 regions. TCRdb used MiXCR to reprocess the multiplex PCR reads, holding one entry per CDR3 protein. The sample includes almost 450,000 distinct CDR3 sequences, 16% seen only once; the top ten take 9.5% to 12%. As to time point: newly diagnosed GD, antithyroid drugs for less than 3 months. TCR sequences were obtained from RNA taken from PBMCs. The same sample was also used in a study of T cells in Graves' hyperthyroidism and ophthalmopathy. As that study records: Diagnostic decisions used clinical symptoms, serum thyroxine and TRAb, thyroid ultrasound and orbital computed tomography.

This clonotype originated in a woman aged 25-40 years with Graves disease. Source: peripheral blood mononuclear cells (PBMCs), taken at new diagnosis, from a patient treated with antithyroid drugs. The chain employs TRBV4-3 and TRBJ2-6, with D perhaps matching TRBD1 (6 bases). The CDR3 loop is CASSQFPGHRSGANVLTF. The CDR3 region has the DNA TGCGCCAGCAGCCAATTCCCGGGACACCGATCTGGGGCCAACGTCCTGACTTTC.